This TCR beta chain emerged from a study of neurological immune-mediated disorders. The study, taken as a whole, reports: The study found the most TCR clonal expansion in HTLV-1-associated myelopathy and the least in multiple sclerosis, below healthy controls. One cluster of related CDR3 sequences contained, by phylogenetic grouping, the repertoires of 18 of 34 multiple sclerosis patients and formed a possible signature.

The CDR3 extends over 15 amino acids. As for the cDNA, it was generated by 5'RACE with 10-nucleotide random UMIs. TCRdb reprocessed the 5' RACE reads with MiXCR, giving one entry per CDR3 protein. The data show about 58,000 distinct CDR3 sequences, with approximately 3.1% seen just once and approximately 6.6% held by the top ten. There are many counts of this clonotype. Its antigen remains unknown. This receptor was taken from a woman aged 55-75 years with multiple sclerosis. The genes are TRBV21-1 and TRBJ2-5; TRBD1, the table's D call, lacks a check against the DNA. TRBV21-1 is noted as a pseudogene. The sequenced material came from PBMCs. As DNA, the CDR3 is TGTGCCCCTGGGACAGGGGGTCACGACCAAGAGACCCAGTACTTC. Translation: CAPGTGGHDQETQYF.